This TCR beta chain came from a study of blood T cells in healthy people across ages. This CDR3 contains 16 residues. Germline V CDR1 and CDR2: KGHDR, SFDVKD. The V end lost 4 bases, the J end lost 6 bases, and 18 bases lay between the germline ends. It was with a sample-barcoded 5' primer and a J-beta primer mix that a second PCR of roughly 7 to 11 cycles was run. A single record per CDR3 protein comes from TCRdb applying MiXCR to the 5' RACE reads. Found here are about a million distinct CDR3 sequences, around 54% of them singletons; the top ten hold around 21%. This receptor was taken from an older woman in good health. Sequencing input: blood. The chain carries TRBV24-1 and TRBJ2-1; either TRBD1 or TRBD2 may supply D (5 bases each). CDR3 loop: CATSEAPQSGRNEQFF. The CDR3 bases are TGTGCCACCAGTGAAGCCCCGCAGTCGGGGCGCAATGAGCAGTTCTTC.